This T cell receptor beta chain was documented in a study of T cell responses to AZD1222 COVID-19 vaccine (dated by TCRdb to the early 2020s). Some background on the complete study: AZD1222 recipients given second doses at about 4 weeks or at about 12 weeks were pooled, since spike-specific TCR depth and breadth were not found to differ between the two schedules. TCR sequencing covered more than 230 trial participants: 207 given two doses of AZD1222 and approximately 26 given two doses of MenACWY control vaccine. Trial participants were enrolled into age subgroups of 18-55, 56-69 and 70-plus years, which contained around 150, 28 and 57 TCR-sequenced participants, respectively.

The CDR3 regions of human TCRbeta chains were analyzed by immunosequencing. Per the original workflow: Repertoire TCRs were matched against a reference library of SARS-CoV-2-specific TCRs generated with the MIRA antigen-specificity platform. Breadth was defined as the fraction of unique TCRs that were SARS-CoV-2-associated, and depth was defined as the fraction of total T cells that were SARS-CoV-2-associated. Using the MIRA data, every spike-specific TCR was mapped to the spike region that the TCR reacted to and assigned to either a CD4 or a CD8 class. Log10-transformed breadth and depth values were compared by one-way ANOVA with Sidak's multiple comparisons tests. TCRdb carries this immuneACCESS record with in-frame sequences only. Its versions omit some clonotypes, under half of them owing to an unresolved V gene in the studies checked, with the rest unexplained. The V and J calls and clone size come from that table; D and trimming were worked out from the DNA. Recorded for this sample are fewer than 130,000 clones; about 87% of them occurred a single time. Together, the top ten hold roughly 1.6% of the sample.

General findings and caveats noted by the study authors: Most participants were white British and females outnumbered males, and the authors suggested that clonal diversity may have been underestimated. The vaccine-associated CD4 TCRs covered the entire spike protein, and the dominant responses fell in regions 160-218 and 743-854. Because no day 14 peak-response samples were available, repertoires were characterized only after the peak T cell response. Reportedly, almost half of the unique spike-specific TCRs recognized epitopes lying outside the regions that are mutated in the B.1.351 and B.1.1.7 variants. After two AZD1222 doses, both the breadth and the depth of spike-specific TCRs were significantly higher than at day 0 and than in MenACWY recipients. Only five to seven AZD1222 recipients were SARS-CoV-2 seropositive at baseline, limiting conclusions about previously exposed vaccinees. In the small 56-69-year group, the increase in depth fell short of significance, most likely because of low power.

This sample's time point label indicates: baseline before first vaccination. The vaccinee samples were drawn from two UK trials, COV001 and COV002, one of which was a single-blind randomized controlled phase 2/3 trial testing AZD1222 (ChAdOx1 nCoV-19) in healthy adults. For TCRbeta chain sequencing, PBMC samples were collected from trial participants at day 0 and at day 28 after the second dose. Concerning this clone itself: There is no known antigen for this receptor. Base-call qualities are not available, and no considerably larger clone is one nucleotide away.

The clonotype comes from an adult in good health. The source material was peripheral blood, sampled on day 0 of AZD1222 vaccination.

The nucleotide sequence is TGTGCTAGTGGTTCGACCGCGGGAGGAAACACCATATATTTT. Its protein product is CASGSTAGGNTIYF. The chain couples TRBV12-5 to TRBJ1-3; the D segment cannot be called with confidence. V sheds 4 bases and J sheds 4 bases, leaving 11 bases between their ends. The germline V gene gives CDR1 as LGHNT and CDR2 as FRNRAP. Including the terminal cysteine and phenylalanine, the CDR3 comprises 14 residues. Only the CDR3 DNA is retained, 42 bases long and in frame from the first base.